Each of the 10 T cell receptor beta chains below was sequenced from the same sample in a study of TIL therapy for anti-PD-1-resistant metastatic lung cancer. Time point described: pre-treatment sample, taken before nivolumab and TIL therapy. Pleural nodules or supraclavicular lymph nodes made up most of the excised metastases sampled. The libraries were made with immunoSEQ v3. TCRdb's copy holds only in-frame clones and misses some; the assay was immunoSEQ multiplex PCR. In the table there are approximately 95,000 clones, less than 70% of which are singletons. The sample in question was tumor tissue, obtained at baseline. Receptors originate from a person aged 25-85 years with non-small cell lung cancer.

This clone showed up just once. The chain couples TRBV27 to TRBJ1-5; D ambiguous. V was cut by 8 bases and J by 0 bases, with 11 bases left in between. The CDR3 loop spans 14 amino acids. Germline CDR1 reads MNHEY; CDR2 reads SMNVEV (reference sequence). The CDR3 loop reads CASRGGSSNQPQHF. The DNA for the CDR3 is TGTGCCAGCCGCGGCGGGAGTAGCAATCAGCCCCAGCATTTT.

The count of this clone is one. The chain carries TRBV9 and TRBJ2-7; D is perhaps TRBD2 (7 bases). Germline CDR1 SGDLS, CDR2 YYNGEE. Trimming took 0 bases from V and 5 from J, leaving 12 bases between them. This CDR3 spans 14 amino acids. The CDR3 protein is CASSVGGGLDEQYF. DNA for the CDR3: TGTGCCAGCAGCGTAGGGGGGGGCCTGGACGAGCAGTACTTC.

The rearrangement uses TRBV30 and TRBJ2-2; 8 nucleotides line up with TRBD2. Looked up from germline, CDR1 is GTSNPN and CDR2 is SVGIG (reference sequence). V trimming: 2 bases; J trimming: 4 bases; junction bases outside the gene matches: 3. This CDR3 spans 14 amino acids. For the CDR3, the DNA is TGTGCCTGGAGTAGCGGGAGAGTCACCGGGGAGCTGTTTTTT. Translated, it gives CAWSSGRVTGELFF.

The J gene is TRBJ2-3, the V gene TRBV5-4, with 10 positions matching TRBD1. Germline loops: CDR1 SGHNT, CDR2 YYREEE (reference sequence). This CDR3 contains 16 residues. J gave up 3 bases and V 2 bases, and 6 bases lay outside the gene matches. CDR3 region: CASSLPGQGMTDTQYF. DNA for the CDR3: TGTGCCAGCAGCTTACCGGGACAGGGGATGACAGATACGCAGTATTTT. The whole variable domain, filled in from reference TRBV5-4 and TRBJ2-3, reads ETGVTQSPTHLIKTRGQQVTLRCSSQSGHNTVSWYQQALGQGPQFIFQYYREEENGRGNFPPRFSGLQFPNYSSELNVNALELDDSALYLCASSLPGQGMTDTQYFGPGTRLTVL.

The V and J genes are TRBV18 and TRBJ2-2, with D possibly being TRBD1 (6 bases). V was cut by 3 bases and J by 5 bases, with 19 bases left in between. The CDR3 has 17 amino acids. CDR1 and CDR2 from the germline V gene are KGHSH and LQKENI. The CDR3 DNA follows: TGTGCCAGCTCACCGGGACAAAGGGCCCCAGGAACCGGGGAGCTGTTTTTT. Translated, it gives CASSPGQRAPGTGELFF.

This sequence joins TRBV24-1 and TRBJ2-3; 7 bases are shared with TRBD2. CDR1 is KGHDR and CDR2 is SFDVKD in the germline V gene. The V and J ends lost 8 bases and 10 bases, in that order; junction bases with no gene match: 11. The CDR3 is 13 residues long. This CDR3 is CATTMSGNPAQYF. CDR3 nucleotide sequence: TGTGCCACCACAATGAGCGGGAACCCAGCGCAGTATTTT.

The chain carries TRBV3-1 (or the pseudogene TRBV3-2) and TRBJ2-7; 10 bases align to TRBD1. The J segment lost 4 bases and the V segment lost 6 bases, leaving 3 bases of the junction unmatched. The germline V gene encodes CDR1 LGHDT and CDR2 YNNKEL (reference sequence). The CDR3 sequence is 13 residues long. DNA for the CDR3: TGTGCCAGCAGGACAGGGGGCGCGTACGAGCAGTACTTC. The encoded protein is CASRTGGAYEQYF.

This chain joins TRBV19 and TRBJ2-1; the match to TRBD2 covers 8 bases. CDR3 size: 17 residues. Germline V gives CDR1 LNHDA, CDR2 SQIVND (reference sequence). J lost 8 bases, V lost 7 bases, and 19 bases had no gene match. The CDR3 loop is CASIPGSPTSAVDEQFF. The CDR3 bases are TGTGCCAGTATCCCAGGATCCCCGACTAGCGCGGTTGATGAGCAGTTCTTC. Variable domain in full (rest from reference TRBV19 and TRBJ2-1): DGGITQSPKYLFRKEGQNVTLSCEQNLNHDAMYWYRQDPGQGLRLIYYSQIVNDFQKGDIAEGYSVSREKKESFPLTVTSAQKNPTAFYLCASIPGSPTSAVDEQFFGPGTRLTVL.

This clone was seen more than once but under ten times. The chain couples TRBV27 to TRBJ1-6; D possibly corresponds to TRBD1 (5 bases). Trimming stripped 5 bases from V and 6 bases from J, with 17 bases between. Germline V lookup: CDR1 MNHEY, CDR2 SMNVEV (reference sequence). The CDR3 sequence is 16 residues long. CDR3 bases: TGTGCCAGCAGTCTCCGACAGCCGCTAGCTAATTCACCCCTCCACTTT. Its protein is CASSLRQPLANSPLHF.

V is TRBV4-1 and J is TRBJ2-3; 8 bases fit TRBD1. Germline-derived CDR1 and CDR2 are MGHRA and YSYEKL. V was clipped by 5 bases and J by 2 bases; unmatched bases: 6. This CDR3 is built from 15 residues. The CDR3 loop is CASSGQGAYTDTQYF. The DNA of the CDR3 is TGCGCCAGCAGCGGACAGGGCGCTTACACAGATACGCAGTATTTT.